This T cell receptor beta chain was identified during a study of technical replicates of blood from several donors. The table came from immunoSEQ multiplex PCR; TCRdb's copy has only in-frame clones and leaves some out. Seen here are around 84,000 clones, 97% observed once, and the top ten hold 0.18%. The sample consisted of T cells isolated from PBMCs. This receptor was taken from a human donor in good health.

CDR3 residues: CASRTGRVSGANVLTF. As DNA, the CDR3 is TGCGCCAGCCGGACAGGGAGGGTCTCTGGGGCCAACGTCCTGACTTTC. The V call is TRBV5-1, the J call TRBJ2-6; tentative D call: TRBD1 (8 bases). From germline, CDR1 is SGHRS and CDR2 YFSETQ. Trimming took off 7 bases at V and 0 bases at J, with 14 bases between the two ends. This CDR3 comprises 16 residues. The full variable domain, with the rest looked up from reference TRBV5-1 and TRBJ2-6, is KAGVTQTPRYLIKTRGQQVTLSCSPISGHRSVSWYQQTPGQGLQFLFEYFSETQRNKGNFPGRFSGRQFSNSRSEMNVSTLELGDSALYLCASRTGRVSGANVLTFGAGSRLTVL.